The 27 T cell receptor beta chains below all came from one sample that was sequenced in a study of T cell changes during pregnancy in multiple sclerosis. The protocol was immunoSEQ multiplex PCR, while the TCRdb copy is restricted to in-frame clones and leaves out a portion. The sample lists roughly 97,000 clones, 90% seen once, with just over 0.75% in the top ten. Sequenced material: peripheral blood, taken in the second trimester of pregnancy. The receptors originated from a female donor in good health, enrolled as a control in a pregnancy study.

This chain uses TRBV7-2 with TRBJ1-4; 9 nucleotides align to TRBD1. J lost 8 bases, V lost 4 bases, and 11 bases had no gene match. CDR3 length: 16 residues. CDR1 is SGHTA, CDR2 FQGNSA, per germline. This chain's CDR3 is CASSSHRGTGYEKLFF. CDR3 coding DNA: TGTGCCAGCAGCTCACATAGAGGGACAGGGTACGAAAAACTGTTTTTT.

V gene TRBV7-8 combines with J gene TRBJ1-3; 8 positions match TRBD1. CDR3 length equals 14 residues. V gave up 5 bases and J gave up 4 bases; unmatched junction bases: 4. CDR1 and CDR2 from the germline V gene are SGHVS and FQNEAQ. CDR3 nucleotide sequence: TGTGCCAGCAGCGCCCGGGACAGGGGAAACACCATATATTTT. Its translation: CASSARDRGNTIYF.

This clone was observed a single time. The rearrangement joins TRBV27 to TRBJ2-2, with 8 bases matching TRBD2. The germline V gene has CDR1 MNHEY and CDR2 SMNVEV (reference sequence). The CDR3 sequence is 14 residues long. Trimming took 9 bases from V and 6 from J; bases not matched to a gene: 9. The CDR3 here is CASFPAGVAGELFF. The CDR3 DNA sequence: TGTGCCAGTTTTCCAGCGGGGGTCGCCGGGGAGCTGTTTTTT.

V is TRBV4-1 and J is TRBJ2-7, with D possibly matching TRBD1 (6 bases). CDR3 length: 16 residues. V gave up 0 bases and J gave up 1 base, with 13 bases separating them. CDR1 is MGHRA and CDR2 is YSYEKL in the germline V gene. The CDR3 region has the DNA TGCGCCAGCAGCCAAGAAGGGGGTTCAGGGTCCTACGAGCAGTACTTC. It specifies CASSQEGGSGSYEQYF.

This chain links TRBV7-2 with TRBJ2-4; D is possibly TRBD2 (6 bases). With 1 base removed from V and 6 bases from J, the gap between germline ends came to 16 bases. This CDR3 comprises 16 residues. In germline, CDR1 is SGHTA, CDR2 FQGNSA. This chain's CDR3 is CASSLDVLGRRNIQYF. The DNA for the CDR3 is TGTGCCAGCAGCTTAGATGTTTTGGGGAGGCGAAACATTCAGTACTTC.

This clone was observed once. The J gene is TRBJ2-6, the V gene TRBV19, with D maybe TRBD1 (6 bases). The ends were cut back, 6 bases at V and 2 bases at J, with 11 bases in the middle. The germline CDR1 and CDR2 sequences are LNHDA and SQIVND (reference sequence). CDR3 length equals 15 residues. The CDR3 DNA is TGTGCCAGTAGGACCAGGGGAACTGGGGCCAACGTCCTGACTTTC. As protein: CASRTRGTGANVLTF.

The chain is built from TRBV19 and TRBJ1-2; D unresolved. Deletions cut 1 base from V and 0 bases from J, with 15 bases between. Germline values: CDR1 LNHDA, CDR2 SQIVND (reference sequence). The CDR3 has 17 residues. The CDR3 bases are TGTGCCAGTAGTATAGCTCGAGGTATCAGCACTAACTATGGCTACACCTTC. This encodes CASSIARGISTNYGYTF. The whole variable domain, filled in from reference TRBV19 and TRBJ1-2, reads DGGITQSPKYLFRKEGQNVTLSCEQNLNHDAMYWYRQDPGQGLRLIYYSQIVNDFQKGDIAEGYSVSREKKESFPLTVTSAQKNPTAFYLCASSIARGISTNYGYTFGSGTRLTVV.

The chain uses TRBV5-1 and TRBJ2-1; 12 nucleotides match TRBD1. CDR1 SGHRS and CDR2 YFSETQ come from the germline V gene. V lost 2 bases, J lost 11 bases, and 11 bases stayed unmatched. The CDR3 length is 16 residues. The CDR3: CASSLPGTGGAVQQFF. The DNA of the CDR3 is TGCGCCAGCAGCTTACCCGGGACAGGGGGCGCCGTACAGCAGTTCTTC.

The chain joins TRBV5-1 to TRBJ1-5; D unresolved. Trimming removed 4 bases from V and 9 bases from J, with 14 bases in between. Germline CDR1 and CDR2: SGHRS and YFSETQ. The CDR3 is made up of 13 amino acids. The CDR3 nucleotides are TGCGCCAGCAGCCCGACGGAGCTGGGGCCCCAGCATTTT. It specifies CASSPTELGPQHF.

V is TRBV7-9 and J is TRBJ1-1; 7 bases fit TRBD1. V lost 4 bases to trimming and J lost 1 base; unmatched junction nucleotides: 6. The germline gives CDR1 SEHNR, CDR2 FQNEAQ (reference sequence). The CDR3 loop spans 15 amino acids. The CDR3: CASSSPGQSNTEAFF. CDR3 DNA sequence: TGTGCCAGCAGCTCGCCGGGACAGTCGAACACTGAAGCTTTCTTT.

This sequence joins TRBV6-1 and TRBJ1-5; 7 bases map to TRBD1. The CDR3 runs to 15 residues. The V and J ends lost 0 bases and 9 bases, in that order; junction bases with no gene match: 8. Germline CDR1 is MNHNS and CDR2 is SASEGT. The CDR3 here is CASSEAHRGVWPQHF. The CDR3, as DNA: TGTGCCAGCAGTGAAGCGCACAGGGGAGTATGGCCCCAGCATTTT.

The rearrangement uses TRBV18 and TRBJ2-1, with TRBD1 matching over 10 bases. CDR1 is KGHSH and CDR2 is LQKENI in the germline V gene. There are 20 residues in the CDR3. Losses at the gene ends were 3 bases for V and 6 bases for J; bases not matched to a gene: 20. The CDR3 region has the DNA TGTGCCAGCTCACCGACGGACAGGGGGGCTAGGACTAGCTGGAGCAATGAGCAGTTCTTC. This gives the protein CASSPTDRGARTSWSNEQFF.

This clone showed up just a few times. The chain links TRBV5-4 to TRBJ2-2; TRBD2 matches at 12 bases. The CDR3 length is 17 residues. J gave up 5 bases and V 4 bases, and 9 bases lay outside the gene matches. Germline-derived CDR1 and CDR2 are SGHNT and YYREEE (reference sequence). CDR3 region: CASSLQTSGRRTGELFF. The CDR3 DNA reads as TGTGCCAGCAGCCTCCAGACTAGCGGGAGAAGGACCGGGGAGCTGTTTTTT.

The CDR3 sequence is CASSPLGTGKELGGYTF. The CDR3 coding sequence is TGTGCCAGCAGTCCCCTCGGGACAGGGAAGGAACTCGGCGGCTACACCTTC. V usage is TRBV27 and J usage is TRBJ1-2, with 9 bases identical to TRBD1. V was clipped by 5 bases and J by 8 bases; unmatched bases: 18. CDR3 length: 17 amino acids. CDR1 and CDR2 (germline): MNHEY, SMNVEV (reference sequence).

This chain links TRBV13 with TRBJ2-7, with 9 bases matching TRBD1. The CDR3 has 16 residues. The J segment lost 1 base and the V segment lost 5 bases, leaving 9 bases of the junction unmatched. CDR1 PRHDT and CDR2 FYEKMQ come from the germline V gene (reference sequence). DNA for the CDR3: TGTGCCAGCAGCCCCGGCCGGGGACAGGGTTCCTACGAGCAGTACTTC. Translation gives CASSPGRGQGSYEQYF.

The chain recombines TRBV7-9 with TRBJ2-3; D uncertain. V was shortened by 3 bases and J by 0 bases, with 7 bases between the two germline ends. Germline V gives CDR1 SEHNR, CDR2 FQNEAQ (reference sequence). This CDR3 spans 14 amino acids. DNA for the CDR3: TGTGCCAGCAGCTTCGTGACTAGCACAGATACGCAGTATTTT. This translates into CASSFVTSTDTQYF.

V usage is TRBV28 and J usage is TRBJ1-2; 9 nucleotides align to TRBD1. The CDR3 spans 16 residues. V dropped 5 bases and J dropped 4; count of bases not matched to a gene: 11. Germline V lookup: CDR1 MDHEN, CDR2 SYDVKM. CDR3 sequence: CASSLPLGQGGYGYTF. The CDR3 DNA follows: TGTGCCAGCAGTCTACCGCTGGGACAGGGAGGCTATGGCTACACCTTC.

The genes are TRBV14 and TRBJ2-4, with TRBD1 matching 7 bases. J was trimmed by 5 bases and V by 3 bases; bases with no gene match: 4. Germline V lookup: CDR1 SGHDN, CDR2 FVKESK. The CDR3 has 14 amino acids. The CDR3 sequence is CASSQGQIENIQYF. CDR3 DNA sequence: TGTGCCAGCAGCCAGGGACAGATAGAAAACATTCAGTACTTC.

The rearrangement links TRBV5-4 to TRBJ2-2; a possible D gene is TRBD1 (6 bases). Germline V gene data show CDR1 as SGHNT and CDR2 as YYREEE (reference sequence). Deletions cut 5 bases from V and 6 bases from J, with 20 bases between. The CDR3 has 16 residues. CDR3 region: CASRGITGSRPGELFF. CDR3 DNA sequence: TGTGCCAGCAGGGGAATTACAGGGTCCCGGCCCGGGGAGCTGTTTTTT.

The chain employs TRBV6-5 and TRBJ2-4, with 10 bases matching TRBD1. Losses at the gene ends were 6 bases for V and 10 bases for J; bases not matched to a gene: 12. Germline CDR1 and CDR2: MNHEY and SVGAGI. The CDR3 consists of 15 residues. In nucleotides, the CDR3 is TGTGCCAGCAGGCCCACCGGGACAGGGGAAAGGATTCAGTACTTC. Amino acids: CASRPTGTGERIQYF.

The chain joins TRBV9 to TRBJ2-7; 7 nucleotides match TRBD1. CDR3 length equals 14 residues. Per the germline V gene, CDR1 is SGDLS and CDR2 is YYNGEE. V lost 3 bases and J lost 1; bases outside the gene matches: 4. The CDR3, as DNA: TGTGCCAGCAGCGGAGGGGGCGGATCCTACGAGCAGTACTTC. Translating it yields CASSGGGGSYEQYF.

The V call is TRBV28, the J call TRBJ2-1; a weak D match, TRBD2 (6 bases). Germline V gene lookup returns CDR1 MDHEN and CDR2 SYDVKM. V lost 5 bases and J 2 bases, leaving 13 bases between the germline ends. CDR3 size: 15 residues. CDR3 in DNA: TGTGCCAGCAGTGCTAGGGAGGAGGCCTACAATGAGCAGTTCTTC. Protein sequence: CASSAREEAYNEQFF.

V usage is TRBV5-1 and J usage is TRBJ2-3; D not resolved. The ends were cut back, 5 bases at V and 0 bases at J, with 19 bases in the middle. This CDR3 has 17 residues. CDR1 and CDR2 from the germline V gene are SGHRS and YFSETQ. CDR3 bases: TGCGCCAGCAGGGCAGGCCTTACTTACTCTAGCACAGATACGCAGTATTTT. This translates into CASRAGLTYSSTDTQYF.

This chain joins TRBV19 and TRBJ1-4; tentatively, D is TRBD1 (5 bases). Germline CDR1 reads LNHDA; CDR2 reads SQIVND (reference sequence). Trimming took off 8 bases at V and 8 bases at J, with 15 bases between the two ends. There are 13 residues in the CDR3. The CDR3 here is CASAISRGEKLFF. For the CDR3, the DNA is TGTGCCAGTGCCATCTCCCGGGGGGAAAAACTGTTTTTT. The full variable domain, its missing parts supplied by reference TRBV19 and TRBJ1-4, is DGGITQSPKYLFRKEGQNVTLSCEQNLNHDAMYWYRQDPGQGLRLIYYSQIVNDFQKGDIAEGYSVSREKKESFPLTVTSAQKNPTAFYLCASAISRGEKLFFGSGTQLSVL.

The chain is built from TRBV25-1 and TRBJ1-1, with 9 bases identical to TRBD1. Germline-derived CDR1 and CDR2 are MGHDK and SYGVNS. V lost 4 bases and J lost 3; bases outside the gene matches: 3. This CDR3 is 14 amino acids long. The CDR3 here is CASSGDRGDTEAFF. Written as DNA, the CDR3 is TGTGCCAGCAGTGGCGACAGGGGGGACACTGAAGCTTTCTTT.

The chain combines TRBV18 with TRBJ2-3; D is unclear. Trimming took 6 bases from V and 3 from J, leaving 7 bases between them. The germline CDR1 and CDR2 sequences are KGHSH and LQKENI. The CDR3 is made up of 12 amino acids. The DNA of the CDR3 is TGTGCCAGCTCCCCCTCGACAGATACGCAGTATTTT. Translating gives CASSPSTDTQYF.

The rearrangement links TRBV15 to TRBJ2-7; D is unresolved. V was cut by 0 bases and J by 4 bases, with 7 bases left in between. This CDR3 contains 13 residues. The V gene's germline CDR1 is LNHNV and CDR2 YYDKDF (reference sequence). The CDR3 sequence is CATSRDRYYEQYF. DNA for the CDR3: TGTGCCACCAGCAGAGACAGGTATTACGAGCAGTACTTC.